A single sample is the source of the 30 T cell receptor beta chains below, sequenced in a study of cytomegalovirus exposure and HLA in healthy donors. The assay was immunoSEQ multiplex PCR, and TCRdb's table has in-frame clones only and misses some. The sample consists of about 310,000 clones, approximately 91% of them appearing once. The sequencing sample was made of PBMCs. The receptors derive from a man aged 25 to 40 in good health and CMV-seronegative.

A note on this clone: At one of its ends the junction is not consistent with the germline gene, which may arise from a read error. The chain combines TRBV5-4 with TRBJ2-4; 8 bases are shared with TRBD2. Germline loops: CDR1 SGHNT, CDR2 YYREEE (reference sequence). The CDR3 length is 13 residues. The CDR3 reads CASSLGLATAGNF. The CDR3 coding sequence is TGTGCCAGCAGCTTGGGACTAGCGACTGCCGGTAACTTC.

This rearrangement joins TRBV7-9 to TRBJ2-5, with 7 bases matching TRBD1. Trimming cost V 4 bases and J 6 bases; bases outside gene matches: 8. The CDR3 sequence is 14 residues long. The germline CDR1 and CDR2 sequences are SEHNR and FQNEAQ (reference sequence). The CDR3 DNA reads TGTGCCAGCAGCTGGAGACAGGGTGGACAGACCCAGTACTTC. Translated: CASSWRQGGQTQYF.

This clone has only a few counts. The gene calls are TRBV19 and TRBJ1-1; TRBD1 is a possible D gene (6 bases). The V and J ends lost 4 bases and 0 bases respectively, with 15 bases between them. The CDR3 totals 16 residues. The germline V gene encodes CDR1 LNHDA and CDR2 SQIVND (reference sequence). CDR3 DNA sequence: TGTGCCAGTAGTACCCCTCCGGACAGTTTGAACACTGAAGCTTTCTTT. Protein sequence: CASSTPPDSLNTEAFF.

This clone was detected only a few times. The genes are TRBV27 and TRBJ1-2; TRBD1 agrees at 7 bases. The J segment lost 7 bases and the V segment lost 5 bases, leaving 7 bases of the junction unmatched. CDR3 length equals 13 residues. The germline CDR1 and CDR2 sequences are MNHEY and SMNVEV (reference sequence). DNA of the CDR3: TGTGCCAGCAGTCCACAGGGGATTGGTGGCTACACCTTC. Protein: CASSPQGIGGYTF.

This clone was observed a handful of times. This chain connects TRBV15 to TRBJ1-6, with D hard to call. Between the trimmed V and J ends, which lost 3 bases and 8 bases, there was a span of 8 bases. Germline CDR1 is LNHNV and CDR2 is YYDKDF (reference sequence). This CDR3 comprises 13 residues. The DNA for the CDR3 is TGTGCCACCAGCAGGGAGCGGGATTCACCCCTCCACTTT. Its translation: CATSRERDSPLHF.

This chain joins TRBV23-1 and TRBJ1-3, with D tentatively TRBD1 (6 bases). TRBV23-1 is assigned to the ORF class and has an uncertain function. CDR3 length: 16 amino acids. V dropped 6 bases and J dropped 4 bases, with 19 bases sitting between them. DNA for the CDR3: TGCGCCAGCAGCCCCCGCTTGGACAGCGCCGGAAACACCATATATTTT. It encodes CASSPRLDSAGNTIYF.

The chain employs TRBV5-6 and TRBJ2-5, with 10 bases matching TRBD2. Germline values: CDR1 SGHDT, CDR2 YYEEEE. The CDR3 consists of 18 residues. With 4 bases clipped from V and 0 bases from J, the junction kept 12 bases outside the gene matches. This CDR3 is CASSPNALAGWYQETQYF. The CDR3 nucleotides read TGTGCCAGCAGCCCGAATGCACTAGCGGGGTGGTACCAAGAGACCCAGTACTTC.

V is TRBV4-1 and J is TRBJ1-4, with 8 nucleotides matching TRBD1. Germline CDR1 is MGHRA and CDR2 is YSYEKL. The CDR3 has 19 residues. V shed 0 bases and J 5 bases; nucleotides not matched to a gene: 14. The CDR3 DNA sequence: TGCGCCAGCAGCCAAGATGGGCTAAGATACCGGGACAGGAATGAAAAACTGTTTTTT. Protein product: CASSQDGLRYRDRNEKLFF.

This sequence joins TRBV7-9 and TRBJ2-3, with 10 positions matching TRBD2. V lost 5 bases and J lost 0; bases outside the gene matches: 5. This CDR3 spans 16 amino acids. Germline CDR1 is SEHNR and CDR2 is FQNEAQ (reference sequence). Written as DNA, the CDR3 is TGTGCCAGCAGCCCGCTAGCGGGGGCTAGCACAGATACGCAGTATTTT. This translates into CASSPLAGASTDTQYF.

The genes are TRBV7-2 and TRBJ1-4, with D possibly being TRBD1 (6 bases). Trimming removed 3 bases at V and 3 bases at J, with 11 bases between. The germline V gene has CDR1 SGHTA and CDR2 FQGNSA. The CDR3 has 15 amino acids. Here the CDR3 reads CASSFHRDANEKLFF. The CDR3 region has the DNA TGTGCCAGCAGCTTTCACAGGGACGCTAATGAAAAACTGTTTTTT.

The genes are TRBV7-2 and TRBJ1-2; 8 bases align to TRBD1. CDR1 SGHTA and CDR2 FQGNSA come from the germline V gene. With 5 bases clipped from V and 5 bases from J, the junction kept 7 bases outside the gene matches. CDR3 size: 14 residues. CDR3 nucleotides: TGTGCCAGCAGCGAATCCGGGACAGGTTATGGCTACACCTTC. It is translated as CASSESGTGYGYTF.

This sequence joins TRBV7-2 and TRBJ1-2; 7 bases align to TRBD1. CDR3 size: 16 residues. Germline V CDR1 and CDR2: SGHTA, FQGNSA. The V and J ends lost 1 base and 4 bases, in that order; junction bases with no gene match: 9. CDR3 sequence (DNA): TGTGCCAGCAGCTTAGTGGCGACAGGGCTCCGCTATGGCTACACCTTC. Translating it yields CASSLVATGLRYGYTF.

This clone was detected a few times. The chain joins TRBV18 to TRBJ1-3; D not resolved. Germline V CDR1 and CDR2: KGHSH, LQKENI. The CDR3 has 14 amino acids. V was cut by 3 bases and J by 3 bases, with 9 bases left in between. CDR3 amino acids: CASSPPGGGNTIYF. Here the CDR3 DNA reads TGTGCCAGCTCACCTCCTGGCGGTGGAAACACCATATATTTT.

This chain links TRBV7-2 with TRBJ1-2, with 8 bases lining up with TRBD1. The CDR3 contains 17 residues. Germline-derived CDR1 and CDR2 are SGHTA and FQGNSA. V was pared by 5 bases and J by 3 bases, with 14 bases of the junction left unmatched. CDR3: CASSARGLRDTHYGYTF. In DNA form, the CDR3 reads TGTGCCAGCAGCGCCAGGGGGCTCCGCGATACTCACTATGGCTACACCTTC.

The rearrangement joins TRBV11-2 to TRBJ2-5, with 8 bases fitting TRBD2. Per the germline V gene, CDR1 is SGHAT and CDR2 is FQNNGV. The J segment lost 2 bases and the V segment lost 5 bases, leaving 7 bases of the junction unmatched. The CDR3 is 15 residues long. The CDR3 sequence: CASSPRGAYQETQYF. Written as DNA, the CDR3 is TGTGCCAGCAGCCCGCGGGGGGCCTATCAAGAGACCCAGTACTTC.

This chain uses TRBV6-5 with TRBJ2-2; D unresolved. Looked up from germline, CDR1 is MNHEY and CDR2 is SVGAGI. This CDR3 has 11 residues. The ends were cut back, 7 bases at V and 13 bases at J, with 13 bases in the middle. Written as DNA, the CDR3 is TGTGCCAGCAAAAACCGGTTCGTGCTGTTTTTT. Its translation is CASKNRFVLFF.

The rearrangement uses TRBV4-1 and TRBJ2-7, with TRBD1 matching 9 bases. Germline trimming cut 4 bases from V and 5 bases from J; bases unmatched to any gene: 9. CDR1 and CDR2 (germline): MGHRA, YSYEKL. This CDR3 is 15 amino acids long. As DNA, the CDR3 is TGCGCCAGCAGCCTGAGACAGGGGGATGTACACGAGCAGTACTTC. Encoded protein: CASSLRQGDVHEQYF.

The rearrangement uses TRBV7-9 and TRBJ2-2; no firm D call. The CDR3 totals 12 residues. Germline V gene sequence: CDR1 SEHNR, CDR2 FQNEAQ (reference sequence). Trimming took 3 bases from V and 10 from J, leaving 9 bases between them. This CDR3 is CASSLALQELFF. CDR3 DNA: TGTGCCAGCAGCTTGGCTCTGCAGGAGCTGTTTTTT.

The chain has TRBV5-1 and TRBJ2-7; D is ambiguous. The V end was cut by 5 bases, the J end by 0 bases, with 9 bases between. The germline V gene encodes CDR1 SGHRS and CDR2 YFSETQ. This CDR3 is built from 13 residues. The chain's CDR3 is CASRQISSYEQYF. For the CDR3, the DNA is TGCGCCAGCAGACAGATAAGCTCCTACGAGCAGTACTTC. The whole variable domain, remainder taken from reference TRBV5-1 and TRBJ2-7, is KAGVTQTPRYLIKTRGQQVTLSCSPISGHRSVSWYQQTPGQGLQFLFEYFSETQRNKGNFPGRFSGRQFSNSRSEMNVSTLELGDSALYLCASRQISSYEQYFGPGTRLTVT.

The V call is TRBV29-1, the J call TRBJ2-1; TRBD2 agrees at 11 bases. The CDR3 runs 13 residues. Germline trimming cut 7 bases from V and 7 bases from J; bases unmatched to any gene: 6. Germline-derived CDR1 and CDR2 are SQVTM and ANQGSEA. The DNA for the CDR3 is TGCAGCGCCCGACTAGCGGGATTAAATGAGCAGTTCTTC. Amino acids: CSARLAGLNEQFF.

The rearrangement links TRBV29-1 to TRBJ1-1, with TRBD1 matching over 8 bases. The CDR3 is 14 residues long. In germline, CDR1 is SQVTM, CDR2 ANQGSEA. The V gene end was trimmed by 4 bases and the J gene end by 5 bases; junction bases not matched to a gene: 9. The CDR3 loop is CSVGTGGAFTEAFF. DNA of the CDR3: TGCAGCGTTGGAACAGGGGGGGCTTTTACTGAAGCTTTCTTT.

The chain has TRBV27 and TRBJ2-7, with D unclear. Germline assignment: CDR1 MNHEY and CDR2 SMNVEV (reference sequence). The CDR3 spans 17 residues. V gave up 6 bases and J gave up 0 bases, with 21 bases separating them. CDR3 DNA: TGTGCCAGCAGGTCTCAAGGTTGGAGAATTCTCTCCTACGAGCAGTACTTC. Protein sequence: CASRSQGWRILSYEQYF.

Of note for this clone: Other DNA sequences in the same sample also yield this CDR3. The chain has TRBV4-3 and TRBJ1-1, with 7 bases lining up with TRBD1. The CDR3 loop spans 15 amino acids. The trim removed 0 bases at V and 5 bases at J, leaving 6 bases unmatched. The germline V gene encodes CDR1 LGHNA and CDR2 YSLEER. This CDR3 is CASSQDRGGWTEAFF. CDR3 in DNA: TGCGCCAGCAGCCAAGATCGAGGGGGCTGGACTGAAGCTTTCTTT.

This rearrangement joins TRBV5-1 to TRBJ2-3; 13 nucleotides match TRBD2. There are 18 residues in the CDR3. V gave up 1 base and J gave up 2 bases; unmatched junction bases: 7. The germline V gene encodes CDR1 SGHRS and CDR2 YFSETQ. The CDR3 is CASSLPPTSGGFTDTQYF. Here the CDR3 DNA reads TGCGCCAGCAGCTTGCCGCCGACTAGCGGGGGGTTCACAGATACGCAGTATTTT.

V usage is TRBV7-9 and J usage is TRBJ1-5; D not resolved. Germline CDR1 SEHNR, CDR2 FQNEAQ (reference sequence). The CDR3 has 14 residues. V lost 1 base and J 4 bases, leaving 8 bases between the germline ends. Here the CDR3 DNA reads TGTGCCAGCAGCTTAGGAGGAGTAAATCAGCCCCAGCATTTT. It encodes CASSLGGVNQPQHF. The variable domain in full, completed from reference TRBV7-9 and TRBJ1-5, reads DTGVSQNPRHKITKRGQNVTFRCDPISEHNRLYWYRQTLGQGPEFLTYFQNEAQLEKSRLLSDRFSAERPKGSFSTLEIQRTEQGDSAMYLCASSLGGVNQPQHFGDGTRLSIL.

The J gene is TRBJ2-7, the V gene TRBV30, with a weak D call TRBD2 (5 bases). The V and J ends lost 3 bases and 8 bases respectively, with 17 bases between them. Germline V lookup: CDR1 GTSNPN, CDR2 SVGIG (reference sequence). CDR3 size: 13 residues. CDR3 nucleotide sequence: TGTGCCTGGAGGAGGGCCCCCGCTTTTCAGCAGTACTTC. Protein sequence: CAWRRAPAFQQYF.

The J gene is TRBJ1-6, the V gene TRBV27; D might be TRBD1 (6 bases). The germline V gene has CDR1 MNHEY and CDR2 SMNVEV (reference sequence). This CDR3 has 14 amino acids. V lost 6 bases and J 6 bases, leaving 12 bases between the germline ends. The CDR3 reads CASRDGQSNSPLHF. The CDR3 nucleotides are TGTGCCAGCAGGGACGGACAGTCTAATTCACCCCTCCACTTT.

The gene calls are TRBV6-1 and TRBJ2-1, with 9 bases matching TRBD1. The V and J ends lost 4 bases and 8 bases, in that order; junction bases with no gene match: 15. The germline CDR1 and CDR2 sequences are MNHNS and SASEGT. The CDR3 has 17 residues. CDR3 coding DNA: TGTGCCAGCAGTGGCCGGATTGGGGGACAGGGTATCTATGAGCAGTTCTTC. Residues: CASSGRIGGQGIYEQFF.

This clone has just one count. The chain is built from TRBV7-2 and TRBJ1-6; 8 bases agree with TRBD1. With V trimmed by 2 bases and J by 5 bases, 5 bases remained unmatched. The length of the CDR3 is 16 residues. Germline CDR1 reads SGHTA; CDR2 reads FQGNSA. CDR3 region: CASSLMSRGHNSPLHF. In DNA, the CDR3 is TGTGCCAGCAGCTTAATGAGCAGGGGGCATAATTCACCCCTCCACTTT. The entire variable domain, with the rest obtained from reference TRBV7-2 and TRBJ1-6, is as follows: GAGVSQSPSNKVTEKGKDVELRCDPISGHTALYWYRQSLGQGLEFLIYFQGNSAPDKSGLPSDRFSAERTGGSVSTLTIQRTQQEDSAVYLCASSLMSRGHNSPLHFGNGTRLTVT.

The chain is built from TRBV29-1 and TRBJ2-1, with 13 bases aligning to TRBD2. CDR1 and CDR2 (germline): SQVTM, ANQGSEA. V lost 5 bases to trimming and J lost 10 bases; unmatched junction nucleotides: 8. The CDR3 has 14 residues. CDR3 loop: CSVHTSGGAEEQFF. The CDR3, as DNA: TGCAGCGTTCATACTAGCGGGGGGGCCGAGGAGCAGTTCTTC.